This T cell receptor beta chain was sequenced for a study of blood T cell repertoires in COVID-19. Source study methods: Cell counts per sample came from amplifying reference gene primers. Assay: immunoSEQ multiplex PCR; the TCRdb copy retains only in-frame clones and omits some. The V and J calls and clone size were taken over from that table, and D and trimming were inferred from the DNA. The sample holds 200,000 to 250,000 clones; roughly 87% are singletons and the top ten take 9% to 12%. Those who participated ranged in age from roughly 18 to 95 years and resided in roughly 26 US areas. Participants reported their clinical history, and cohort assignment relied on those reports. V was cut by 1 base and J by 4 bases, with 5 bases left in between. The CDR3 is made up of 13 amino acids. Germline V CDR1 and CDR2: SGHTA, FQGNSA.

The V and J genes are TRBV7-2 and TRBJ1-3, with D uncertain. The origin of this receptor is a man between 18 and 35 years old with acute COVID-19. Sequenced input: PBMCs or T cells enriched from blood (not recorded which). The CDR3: CASSLVPGNTIYF. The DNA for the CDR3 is TGTGCCAGCAGCTTAGTTCCGGGAAACACCATATATTTT.